This T cell receptor (beta chain) stems from a study of shared clonotypes between healthy human individuals. CD45RO-negative, CCR7-selected cells formed the naive CD8 fraction, which excluded terminally differentiated effector memory CD45RA+ cells. Germline V gene sequence: CDR1 SGHRS, CDR2 YFSETQ. This CDR3 has 12 amino acids. V lost 4 bases and J lost 4, with 8 bases in between. Assay used: immunoSEQ multiplex PCR; TCRdb lists only in-frame clones, some missing. The data contain about 1.9 million clones, 80% to 95% of them singletons. The chain combines TRBV5-1 with TRBJ1-1, with D perhaps TRBD1 (6 bases). The TCR was taken from a young man in good health. Some clones in this sample may be carry-over from other donors' samples. The sequenced sample was naive CD8+ T cells from PBMCs. The CDR3 region has the DNA TGCGCCAGCAGCGGGGGGGCCACTGAAGCTTTCTTT. Translation: CASSGGATEAFF.